A selection of T cell receptor beta chains follows, all from one sample in a study of cytomegalovirus exposure and HLA in healthy donors. Repertoires were generated with immunoSEQ multiplex PCR, while TCRdb's copy carries only in-frame clones and drops some. The sample carries around 120,000 clones, about three fifths recorded once. The sample consisted of PBMCs. The source of these receptors is a man aged 35-49 years in good health and CMV-seropositive. CDR3s leave out the opening cysteine and the closing phenylalanine or tryptophan. Where a row states a size, it is once, few, many or the class of an expanded clone; other rows omit it.

j_gene,len,v_gene,abundance,CDR3aa
TRBJ2-2,14,TRBV7-3,NA,ASSPPGTGRTGELF
TRBJ1-4,15,TRBV5-1,NA,ASSLGYGQGENEKLF
TRBJ2-1,15,TRBV5-8,NA,ASSSGQGPSSYNEQF
TRBJ1-4,11,TRBV28,NA,AGGTGDNEKLF
TRBJ2-7,12,TRBV13,NA,ASSPSQGTYEQY
TRBJ2-7,13,TRBV6-5,once,ASSATSGASYEQY
TRBJ2-4,10,TRBV7-8,few,ASSLFGNIQY
TRBJ2-7,12,TRBV6-5,NA,ASSYRDTTYEQY
TRBJ2-1,10,TRBV28,NA,AAANQRGPQF
TRBJ2-5,13,TRBV7-9,NA,ASSFRAGEEETQY
TRBJ2-1,12,TRBV5-1,NA,ASSLTSFGNEQF
TRBJ2-7,14,TRBV5-1,NA,ASSLEPPRGPYEQY
TRBJ1-6,14,TRBV4-2,once,ASSQVGGGGNSPLH
TRBJ1-2,12,TRBV4-1,few,ASSHPLTAYGYT
TRBJ1-1,12,TRBV11-2,NA,ASSHRGGEAEAF
TRBJ2-7,13,TRBV11-3,NA,ASRPPGLEKGEQY
TRBJ2-3,11,TRBV7-2,NA,ASRPGGADTQY
TRBJ1-4,13,TRBV7-9,NA,ASSDASGLNEKLF
TRBJ2-3,13,TRBV18,few,ASSPLPGVADTQY
TRBJ1-2,14,TRBV4-2,NA,ASRPIFRQRGFGYT
TRBJ1-4,12,TRBV19,NA,ASSIETGARKLF
TRBJ1-2,13,TRBV6-6,NA,ASTTLRDFTYGYT
TRBJ2-5,11,TRBV11-1,NA,ASSRTGLETQY
TRBJ2-1,10,TRBV4-1,NA,ASSQAAGEQF
TRBJ2-3,11,TRBV14,NA,ASSQDGLDTQY
TRBJ2-7,14,TRBV11-2,few,ASSSLDRGPPYEQY